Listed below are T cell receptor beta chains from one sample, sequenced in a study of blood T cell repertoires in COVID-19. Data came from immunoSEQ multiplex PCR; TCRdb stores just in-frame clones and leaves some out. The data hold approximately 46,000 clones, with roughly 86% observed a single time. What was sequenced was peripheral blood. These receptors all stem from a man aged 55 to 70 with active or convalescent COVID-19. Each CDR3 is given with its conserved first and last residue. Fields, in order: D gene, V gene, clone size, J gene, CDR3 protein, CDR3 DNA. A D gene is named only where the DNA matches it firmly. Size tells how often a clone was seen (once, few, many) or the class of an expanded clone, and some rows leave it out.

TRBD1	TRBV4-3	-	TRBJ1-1	CASSSWGQTNTEAFF	TGCGCCAGCAGTTCCTGGGGACAGACGAACACTGAAGCTTTCTTT
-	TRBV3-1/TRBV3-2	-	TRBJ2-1	CASSQDRAGTYNEQFF	TGTGCCAGCAGCCAAGATCGCGCGGGGACCTACAATGAGCAGTTCTTC
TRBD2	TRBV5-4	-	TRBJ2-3	CASSTGTSRPDTQYF	TGTGCCAGCAGCACCGGGACTAGCAGGCCAGATACGCAGTATTTT
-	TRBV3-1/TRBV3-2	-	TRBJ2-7	CASSQDLGEEGEQYF	TGTGCCAGCAGCCAAGATCTCGGGGAGGAGGGCGAGCAGTACTTC
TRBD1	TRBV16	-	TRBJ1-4	CASSQVRDRGEKLFF	TGTGCCAGCAGCCAAGTCCGGGACAGGGGTGAAAAACTGTTTTTT
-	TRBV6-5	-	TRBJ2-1	CASSQNYNEQFF	TGTGCCAGCAGCCAAAATTACAATGAGCAGTTCTTC
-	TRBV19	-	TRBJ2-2	CASSIQGRNTGELFF	TGTGCCAGTAGTATTCAGGGGCGGAACACCGGGGAGCTGTTTTTT
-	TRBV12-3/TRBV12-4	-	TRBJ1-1	CASNTGENTEAFF	TGTGCCAGCAATACGGGGGAGAACACTGAAGCTTTCTTT
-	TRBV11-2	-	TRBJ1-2	CASSLNHGGYTF	TGTGCCAGCAGCTTAAATCACGGGGGCTACACCTTC
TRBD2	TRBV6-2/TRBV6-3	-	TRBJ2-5	CASSYTRGGGTQYF	TGTGCCAGCAGTTATACGCGGGGGGGCGGGACCCAGTACTTC
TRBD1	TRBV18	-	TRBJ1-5	CASSVTGGNQPQHF	TGTGCCAGCTCGGTCACAGGGGGCAATCAGCCCCAGCATTTT
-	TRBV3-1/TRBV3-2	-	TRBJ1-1	CASSQGVGNTEAFF	TGTGCCAGCAGCCAAGGCGTCGGGAACACTGAAGCTTTCTTT
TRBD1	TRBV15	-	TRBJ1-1	CATSRAHRGNAEAFF	TGTGCCACCAGCAGAGCCCACAGGGGGAACGCTGAAGCTTTCTTT
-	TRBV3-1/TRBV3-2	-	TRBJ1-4	CASSRISAGWKLFF	TGTGCCAGCAGCCGGATCTCAGCAGGGTGGAAACTGTTTTTT
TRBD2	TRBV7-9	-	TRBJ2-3	CASSLGLAVADTQYF	TGTGCCAGCAGCCTAGGACTAGCCGTGGCAGATACGCAGTATTTT
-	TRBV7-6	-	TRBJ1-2	CASSPGTANYGYTF	TGTGCCAGCAGCCCCGGAACAGCTAACTATGGCTACACCTTC
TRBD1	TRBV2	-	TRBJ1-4	CASSEKSAYRGFGQSNEKLFF	TGTGCCAGCAGTGAGAAGTCAGCTTACAGGGGGTTTGGTCAGAGTAATGAAAAACTGTTTTTT
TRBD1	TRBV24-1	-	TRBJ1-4	CATSDPRTGRGEKLFF	TGTGCCACCAGTGACCCCAGGACAGGGAGGGGTGAAAAACTGTTTTTT
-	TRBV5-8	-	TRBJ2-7	CASTILDGGPFNEQYF	TGTGCCAGCACCATTCTCGACGGGGGGCCTTTTAACGAGCAGTACTTC
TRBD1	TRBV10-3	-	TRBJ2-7	CAISGAGQGDYEQYF	TGTGCCATCAGTGGGGCGGGACAGGGGGACTACGAGCAGTACTTC
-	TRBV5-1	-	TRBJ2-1	CASSLGNAAATYNEQFF	TGCGCCAGCAGCTTGGGGAACGCGGCAGCTACTTACAATGAGCAGTTCTTC
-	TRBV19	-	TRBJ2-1	CASSSILEAGEQFF	TGTGCCAGTAGCTCCATACTAGAAGCTGGTGAGCAGTTCTTC
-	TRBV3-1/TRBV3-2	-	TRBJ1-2	CASGATGNGYTF	TGTGCCAGCGGCGCTACAGGGAATGGCTACACCTTC
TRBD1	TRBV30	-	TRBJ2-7	CAGQGSSYEQYF	TGTGCCGGACAGGGCAGCTCCTACGAGCAGTACTTC
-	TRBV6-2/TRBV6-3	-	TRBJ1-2	CASSYRGRGYTF	TGTGCCAGCAGTTACAGGGGTCGGGGCTACACCTTC
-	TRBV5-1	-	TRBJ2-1	CASSQAETGNEQFF	TGCGCCAGCAGCCAGGCGGAGACAGGCAATGAGCAGTTCTTC
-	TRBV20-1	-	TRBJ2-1	CSVNPDSEQFF	TGCAGTGTCAACCCGGACAGTGAGCAGTTCTTC
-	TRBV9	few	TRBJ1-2	CASSVGLYGYTF	TGTGCCAGCAGCGTGGGCCTCTATGGCTACACCTTC
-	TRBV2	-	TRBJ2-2	CASSSPLGGGNTGELFF	TGTGCCAGCAGTTCCCCTCTTGGCGGGGGCAACACCGGGGAGCTGTTTTTT
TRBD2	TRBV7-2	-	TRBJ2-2	CASSPSGGHGGELFF	TGTGCCAGCAGCCCTAGCGGGGGGCATGGCGGGGAGCTGTTTTTT
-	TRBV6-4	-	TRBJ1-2	CASSAQPQGAGYYGYTF	TGTGCCAGCAGTGCGCAACCACAGGGCGCGGGTTACTATGGCTACACCTTC
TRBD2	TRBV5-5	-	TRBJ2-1	CASSQGLAGYNEQFF	TGTGCCAGCAGCCAAGGGCTAGCGGGGTACAATGAGCAGTTCTTC
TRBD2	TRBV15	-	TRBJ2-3	CATSRDQKAGAATQYF	TGTGCCACCAGCAGAGATCAGAAAGCGGGGGCAGCTACGCAGTATTTT
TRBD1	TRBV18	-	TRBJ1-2	CASSRGPGTVHYGYTF	TGTGCCAGCTCCCGAGGTCCCGGGACAGTACACTATGGCTACACCTTC
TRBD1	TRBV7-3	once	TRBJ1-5	CASSFDRGQPQHF	TGTGCCAGCAGCTTTGACAGGGGGCAGCCCCAGCATTTT
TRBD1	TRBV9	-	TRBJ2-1	CASSGNLGQGNYNEQFF	TGTGCCAGCAGTGGAAATTTGGGACAGGGGAATTACAATGAGCAGTTCTTC
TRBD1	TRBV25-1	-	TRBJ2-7	CASSDPTGGDYEQYF	TGTGCCAGCAGTGACCCGACAGGGGGCGACTACGAGCAGTACTTC
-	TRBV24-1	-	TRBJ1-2	CATSDITFGYTF	TGTGCCACCAGTGATATTACTTTCGGCTACACCTTC
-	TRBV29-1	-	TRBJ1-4	CSVETNMNNEKLFF	TGCAGCGTCGAAACCAACATGAATAATGAAAAACTGTTTTTT
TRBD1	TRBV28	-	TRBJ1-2	CASTLSRDRLPISYGYTF	TGTGCCAGCACCCTCAGCCGGGACAGGTTGCCCATTAGCTATGGCTACACCTTC
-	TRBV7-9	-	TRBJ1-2	CASSLPSRNGYTF	TGTGCCAGCAGCCTTCCATCCAGGAATGGCTACACCTTC
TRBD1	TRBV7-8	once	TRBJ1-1	CASSYRDRDDGTEAFF	TGTGCCAGCAGCTACCGGGACAGGGATGACGGGACTGAAGCTTTCTTT
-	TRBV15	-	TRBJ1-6	CATSRDRGSSYNSPLHF	TGTGCCACCAGCAGAGATCGGGGGAGCTCCTATAATTCACCCCTCCACTTT
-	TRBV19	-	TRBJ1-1	CASSIGLQQGYTEAFF	TGTGCCAGTAGTATAGGATTACAACAGGGATACACTGAAGCTTTCTTT
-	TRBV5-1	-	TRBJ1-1	CASSRGGAELREAFF	TGCGCCAGCAGCCGGGGGGGTGCGGAGCTCCGAGAAGCTTTCTTT
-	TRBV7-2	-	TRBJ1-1	CASSLRSMNTEAFF	TGTGCCAGCAGCTTGAGGAGCATGAACACTGAAGCTTTCTTT
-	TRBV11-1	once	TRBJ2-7	CASSLYGSSYEQYF	TGTGCCAGCAGCTTATACGGGAGCTCCTACGAGCAGTACTTC
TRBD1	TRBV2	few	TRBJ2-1	CACIFRTGAYNEQFF	TGTGCCTGTATCTTCCGGACAGGAGCCTACAATGAGCAGTTCTTC
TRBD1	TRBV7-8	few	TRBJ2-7	CASSIRDSSYEQYF	TGTGCCAGCAGCATCCGGGACAGCTCCTACGAGCAGTACTTC
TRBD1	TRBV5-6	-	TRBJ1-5	CASSSGTGKSNQPQHF	TGTGCCAGCAGCTCCGGGACAGGGAAGAGCAATCAGCCCCAGCATTTT
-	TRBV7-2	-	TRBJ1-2	CASSLRNSNYGYTF	TGTGCCAGCAGCTTAAGGAACAGCAACTATGGCTACACCTTC
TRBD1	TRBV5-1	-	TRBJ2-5	CASSLQGLEETQYF	TGCGCCAGCAGCTTACAGGGGCTGGAAGAGACCCAGTACTTC